This T cell receptor (beta chain) was documented in a study of T cell responses to AZD1222 COVID-19 vaccine (TCRdb year 2021). With respect to the entire study: AZD1222 recipients with second doses at about 4 weeks or about 12 weeks were pooled, because spike-specific TCR depth and breadth did not differ between schedules. A total of 233 trial participants underwent TCR sequencing, of whom 207 had received two doses of AZD1222 and around 25 had received two doses of the MenACWY control vaccine. Trial participants were enrolled by age into 18-55, 56-69 and 70-plus year subgroups, with about 150, 27 and 61 TCR-sequenced participants respectively.

The time point label of this sample denotes: baseline before first vaccination. Vaccinee samples were obtained from the UK trials COV001 and COV002, which included a single-blind randomized controlled phase 2/3 trial of AZD1222 (ChAdOx1 nCoV-19) in healthy adults. For TCRbeta chain sequencing, PBMC samples from trial participants were taken at day 0 and at day 28 after the second dose. Notes on this clone: What antigen it recognizes has not been identified. No much larger clone is present one base from it, and per-base qualities are unavailable.

The junction carries 8 bases between V and J, which are trimmed by 2 bases and 4 bases respectively. CDR1 MNHNS and CDR2 SASEGT were looked up in the germline V gene. Reading from cysteine to phenylalanine, the CDR3 counts 13 amino acids. This entry keeps only the CDR3 DNA: 39 bases, framed from base 1. Results and caveats for the whole study, not just this receptor: Participants were mostly white British and included more females than males, and it was suggested by the authors that clonal diversity may have been underestimated. Epitopes outside the regions mutated in the B.1.351 and B.1.1.7 variants were reportedly recognized by nearly half of the unique spike-specific TCRs. No day 14 peak-response samples were available, so repertoires were characterized only after the peak T cell response. Vaccine-associated CD4 TCRs spanned the whole spike protein, with dominant responses in regions 160-218 and 743-854. The 56-69-year group was small, and its depth increase did not reach significance, likely because of low power. After two AZD1222 doses, spike-specific TCR breadth and depth were significantly higher than at day 0 and than in MenACWY recipients. Conclusions about previously exposed vaccinees were limited because only a handful of AZD1222 recipients were SARS-CoV-2 seropositive at baseline.

The CDR3 regions of human TCRbeta chains were subjected to immunosequencing. As for the authors' bioinformatics: TCRs in the repertoires were compared against a reference library of SARS-CoV-2-specific TCRs that had been generated with the MIRA antigen-specificity platform. Breadth meant the fraction of unique TCRs that were SARS-CoV-2-associated, whereas depth meant the fraction of total T cells that were SARS-CoV-2-associated. Using the MIRA data, each spike-specific TCR was assigned both to the spike region to which the TCR was reactive and to a CD4 or CD8 class. Log10-transformed breadth and depth values were compared by one-way ANOVA with Sidak's multiple comparisons tests. The source is immuneACCESS, and TCRdb retained only in-frame sequences with V and J called. Part of the clones is not carried over; for the studies checked, unresolved V genes explain less than half of this, and the remainder is unexplained. D and trimming come from the DNA, and the V and J calls and clone size come from that table. The sample table holds around 180,000 clones, of which more than 80% were seen once. Of the sample, approximately 6.9% is held by the ten largest clones.

Rearrangement joined TRBV6-1 to TRBJ1-2; matching of 5 bases hints at TRBD1 as the D gene. This clonotype originated in an adult in good health. Sequences were derived from peripheral blood, sampled on day 0 of AZD1222 vaccination. CDR3 sequence: CASSELGVYGYTF. The DNA sequence is given as TGTGCCAGCAGTGAATTGGGGGTCTATGGCTACACCTTC.